This T cell receptor (beta chain) was sequenced during a study of T cells after yellow fever vaccination. Points from the study as a whole: A small share of clonotypes appeared in both CD4 and CD8 compartments. Although the secondary response was weaker, it peaked faster, at day 5 versus 15.

A universal primer site and UMIs were added as TCR cDNA was made by 5'RACE template switching. TCRdb reanalysed the 5' RACE reads using MiXCR and keeps one entry per CDR3 protein. This table holds about 320,000 distinct CDR3 sequences, approximately 4.5% found once. About this clonotype: What it binds is not known.

Germline V gives CDR1 MGHRA, CDR2 YSYEKL. The CDR3 extends over 15 amino acids. Trimming pared 3 bases from V and 1 base from J, leaving 12 bases between. Sequencing used PBMCs, obtained 15 days after the yellow fever booster vaccination. This rearrangement joins TRBV4-1 to TRBJ1-1, with D perhaps matching TRBD1 (5 bases). This TCR came from a man younger than 30 who received the YFV17D yellow fever vaccine. In nucleotides, the CDR3 is TGCGCCAGCAGCCATAGGGACGATAAGAACACTGAAGCTTTCTTT. This sequence encodes CASSHRDDKNTEAFF.